This TCR beta chain was documented in a study of cytomegalovirus exposure and HLA in healthy donors. The germline CDR1 and CDR2 sequences are SQVTM and ANQGSEA. The CDR3 contains 13 residues. PCR amplification relied on 60 Vbeta primers (plus 13 Jbeta primers). Repertoires were generated with immunoSEQ multiplex PCR, while TCRdb's copy carries only in-frame clones and drops some. This table holds 150,000 to 200,000 clones, approximately 71% found once. Sequencing was done on a sample of PBMCs. The TCR was taken from a woman aged 18-29 years in good health and CMV-seropositive. The chain links TRBV29-1 to TRBJ2-5; 10 nucleotides align to TRBD2. The assigned J gene may be wrong: the sequence end matches TRBJ2-7 better. DNA of the CDR3: TGCAGCGTTGTAACTAGCGGGACCTACGAGCAGTACTTC. Its translation is CSVVTSGTYEQYF.